Listed below are T cell receptor beta chains from one sample, sequenced in a study of T cell changes during pregnancy in multiple sclerosis. Generated by immunoSEQ multiplex PCR, the TCRdb table keeps only in-frame clones and is missing some. The sample yields about 53,000 clones, over 90% seen once. Sample: CD4+ T cells from peripheral blood mononuclear cells, taken in the third trimester of pregnancy. These receptors all come from a female donor with multiple sclerosis, enrolled in a pregnancy study. Each CDR3 is given with its conserved first and last residue. The D gene is left open where the match is weak. Not every row has a clone size; where given, it reads once, few, many or a size class.

cdr3_nt | cdr3_aa | d_call | clone_size | j_call | v_call
TGTGCCAGCAGTTTAGGGACAGTCTATAATTCACCCCTCCACTTT | CASSLGTVYNSPLHF | TRBD1 | . | TRBJ1-6 | TRBV27
TGTGCCAGCAGTGAAGCAGGGGGCGACTATGGCTACACCTTC | CASSEAGGDYGYTF | TRBD1 | . | TRBJ1-2 | TRBV2
TGTGCTAGTGGACCACAGGTCTCTACTGAAAAACTGTTTTTT | CASGPQVSTEKLFF | . | . | TRBJ1-4 | TRBV12-5
TGCGCCAGCAGTGAGAGTCCGGGACAGCCCGAAGCTTTCTTT | CASSESPGQPEAFF | TRBD1 | . | TRBJ1-1 | TRBV10-1
TGTGCCAGTACCGGGACAGGGGGCAATCAGCCCCAGCATTTT | CASTGTGGNQPQHF | TRBD1 | few | TRBJ1-5 | TRBV18
TGTGCCAGCACAAATGAAAAACTGTTTTTT | CASTNEKLFF | . | . | TRBJ1-4 | TRBV6-6
TGTGCCAGTAGTATGGGGACAGGGGGCGCCCCCACAGATACGCAGTATTTT | CASSMGTGGAPTDTQYF | TRBD1 | . | TRBJ2-3 | TRBV19
TGTGCCAGCAGTCCAGGGGTTACGGATACGCAGTATTTT | CASSPGVTDTQYF | . | . | TRBJ2-3 | TRBV7-8
TGTGCCACCAGCAGATTTACCGGGACTAGCGGGGCCTACAATGAGCAGTTCTTC | CATSRFTGTSGAYNEQFF | TRBD2 | once | TRBJ2-1 | TRBV15
TGTGCCAGCCATGATCCTAGGAGTTCACCCCTCCACTTT | CASHDPRSSPLHF | . | . | TRBJ1-6 | TRBV2
TGTGCCAGCAGCTTGGGTGTTAGGGGAAAACTGTTTTTT | CASSLGVRGKLFF | . | . | TRBJ1-4 | TRBV5-6